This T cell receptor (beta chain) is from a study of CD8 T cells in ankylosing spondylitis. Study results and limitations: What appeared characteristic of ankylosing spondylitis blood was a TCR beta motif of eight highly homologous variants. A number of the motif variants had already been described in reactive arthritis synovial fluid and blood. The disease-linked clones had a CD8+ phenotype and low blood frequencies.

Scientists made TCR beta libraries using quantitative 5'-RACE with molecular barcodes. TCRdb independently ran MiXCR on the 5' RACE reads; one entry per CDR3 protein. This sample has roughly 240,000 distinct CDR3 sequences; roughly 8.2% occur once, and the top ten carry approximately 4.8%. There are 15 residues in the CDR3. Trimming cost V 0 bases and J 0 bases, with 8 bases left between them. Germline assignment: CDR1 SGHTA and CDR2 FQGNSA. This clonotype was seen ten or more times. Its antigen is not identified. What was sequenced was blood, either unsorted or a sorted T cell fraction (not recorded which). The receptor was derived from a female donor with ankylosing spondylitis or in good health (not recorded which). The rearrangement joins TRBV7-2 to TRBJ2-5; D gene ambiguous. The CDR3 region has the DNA TGTGCCAGCAGCTTAGCGGCGTCTAACCAAGAGACCCAGTACTTC. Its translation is CASSLAASNQETQYF.